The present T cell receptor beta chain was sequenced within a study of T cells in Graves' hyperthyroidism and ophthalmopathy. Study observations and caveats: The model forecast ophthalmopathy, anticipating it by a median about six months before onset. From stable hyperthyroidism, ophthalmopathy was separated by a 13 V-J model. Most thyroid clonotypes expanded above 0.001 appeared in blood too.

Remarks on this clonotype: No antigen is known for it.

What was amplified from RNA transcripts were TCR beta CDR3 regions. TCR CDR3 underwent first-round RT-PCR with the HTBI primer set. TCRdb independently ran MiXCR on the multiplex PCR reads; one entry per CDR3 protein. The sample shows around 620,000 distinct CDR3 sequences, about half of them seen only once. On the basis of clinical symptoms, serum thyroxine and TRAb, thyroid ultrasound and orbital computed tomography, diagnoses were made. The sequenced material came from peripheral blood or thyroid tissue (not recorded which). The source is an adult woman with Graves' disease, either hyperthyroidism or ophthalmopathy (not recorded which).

CDR3: CASSSTSGTATGELFF. In DNA form, the CDR3 reads TGTGCCAGCAGCTCGACTAGCGGTACGGCCACCGGGGAGCTGTTTTTT. The chain joins TRBV5-4 to TRBJ2-2, with 9 bases matching TRBD2. The V and J ends lost 3 bases and 4 bases, in that order; junction bases with no gene match: 7. This CDR3 region has 16 residues. Germline CDR1 SGHNT, CDR2 YYREEE (reference sequence).